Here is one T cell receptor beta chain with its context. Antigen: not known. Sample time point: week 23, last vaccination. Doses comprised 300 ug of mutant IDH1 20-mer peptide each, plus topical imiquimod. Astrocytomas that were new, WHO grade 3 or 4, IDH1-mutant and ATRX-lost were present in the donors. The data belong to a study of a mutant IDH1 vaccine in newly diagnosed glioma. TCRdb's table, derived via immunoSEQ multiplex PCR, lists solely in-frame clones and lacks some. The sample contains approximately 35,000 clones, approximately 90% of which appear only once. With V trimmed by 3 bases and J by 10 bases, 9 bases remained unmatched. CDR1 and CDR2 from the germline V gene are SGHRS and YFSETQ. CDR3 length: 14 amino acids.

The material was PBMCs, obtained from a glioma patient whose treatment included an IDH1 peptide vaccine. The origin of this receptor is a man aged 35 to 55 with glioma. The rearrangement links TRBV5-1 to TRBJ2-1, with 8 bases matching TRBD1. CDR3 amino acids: CASSWGADRGEQFF. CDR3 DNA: TGCGCCAGCAGCTGGGGGGCCGACAGGGGCGAGCAGTTCTTC.